This T cell receptor beta chain was identified in a study of molecular identifiers for immune sequencing clone quantification listed by TCRdb under 2018. In the study overall: In a replicate experiment, RNA from around 18,000 or 91,000 naive CD8 T cells was split into five aliquots, four of which were sequenced. This methods study used CD8 T cells to benchmark TCR RNA copy counting and molecular-identifier clustering-based TCR repertoire sequencing (MIDCIRS). Overall results and qualifications from the work: In CMV-specific effector cells, clones with more than 20 RNA copies contained over 97% of molecules, whereas in naive cells such clones contained under 1% of molecules. Modeling estimated around 3.2 recovered TCR RNA copies per cell, compared with about ten by digital PCR, which implies 30% to 35% capture efficiency. Spiked-in Jurkat TCR RNA equivalent to a single cell was reported to be detectable even among 980,000 or so naive CD8 T cells. Naive libraries contained spiked-in Jurkat TCR RNA (approximately nine copies' worth), which is not part of the donor repertoire. When barcode sub-clustering was not used, chimeric consensus sequences inflated TCR diversity, with chimeras reaching as high as 47%. Identical TCR molecules sharing a barcode could cause highly expanded clone sizes to be underestimated.

Libraries of naive CD8 T cells were built from anywhere between about 19,000 and 1,000,000 sorted cells, with 10%, 30% or 50% of the purified RNA used. On a BD FACSAria II, naive CD8 T cells were FACS-sorted as CD8+CD4-CCR7+CD45RA+ and collected into RLT Plus buffer. To test detection sensitivity, Jurkat RNA equal to 10 or so TCR copies was added to samples of about 20,000-1,100,000 naive CD8 T cells. CD8 T cells were enriched with RosetteSep CD8+ T Cell Enrichment Cocktail and Ficoll-Paque, followed by ACK red cell lysis. Reading the germline V gene gives CDR1 MGHDK and CDR2 SYGVNS. From the cysteine up to the phenylalanine, the CDR3 has a length of 17 residues. The entry retains the CDR3 DNA only, 51 bases that are in frame from base 1. From V the trimming removes 2 bases and from J it removes 4 bases, while the gene matches leave 12 bases of the junction unaccounted for. Library construction relied on PCR. TCRdb lists the instrument as Illumina HiSeq 4000. Bulk TCR libraries were made following a previously described method, with the TCR primers given in Table S5. Purification of total RNA was performed with the Qiagen AllPrep DNA/RNA kit. Before any analysis, reads coming from multiple sequencing runs of the same library were combined into one pool. The original pipeline was this. Reads were retained only if an exact TCR constant sequence was present, and the retained reads were trimmed to 150 nt and grouped according to their 12-nt molecular barcodes. Within each barcode group, reads were sub-clustered at a 15% Levenshtein threshold, and quality-weighted consensus sequences were built per RNA molecule. Non-functional sequences were excluded, and lower-count sequences lying one edit away from another sequence were also excluded. Barcode sub-clusters with fewer than 20% of the maximum read count were removed, based on fitting two negative binomial distributions. Using fastp trimming at Q25 and MiXCR clonotype assembly, TCRdb reanalyzed the public sequencing data and kept in-frame beta chains. Here each entry gathers all rows of one CDR3 protein and keeps the most common genes and DNA. TCRdb, not the authors, supplied the V and J calls. A total of some 320,000 distinct CDR3 sequences appear in this sample, roughly 23% of them only once. The top ten clones comprise approximately 0.8% of the sample.

This clonotype was seen a handful of times. The target of this receptor is not known. No base quality values were provided; no much bigger clone lies one nucleotide off. The chain joins TRBV25-1 to TRBJ2-3; 7 bases in the middle match TRBD2. The sample was naive CD8+ T cells from blood, with Jurkat cell RNA spiked in. What this sample's cell subset or site label stands for: FACS-sorted CD8+CD4-CCR7+CD45RA+ naive T cells. This TCR derives from a human donor in good health. Some libraries in this study had Jurkat cell RNA spiked in. The encoded CDR3 is CASSEEWTGGGADTQYF. The sequenced DNA is TGTGCCAGCAGTGAAGAATGGACGGGAGGAGGGGCAGATACGCAGTATTTT. The reference TRBV25-1 and TRBJ2-3 proteins fill in what lies around the CDR3, so the full variable domain reads EADIYQTPRYLVIGTGKKITLECSQTMGHDKMYWYQQDPGMELHLIHYSYGVNSTEKGDLSSESTVSRIRTEHFPLTLESARPSHTSQYLCASSEEWTGGGADTQYFGPGTRLTVL.